The T cell receptor beta chain under discussion was sequenced for a study of T cell clonality in common variable immunodeficiency. In germline, CDR1 is GTSNPN, CDR2 SVGIG (reference sequence). Trimming removed 2 bases at V and 6 bases at J, with 8 bases between. This CDR3 spans 13 amino acids. Heparinized whole blood, roughly 5 to 8 ml, came from each donor. Many counts were recorded for this clone. The read comes to an end 3 residues before the CDR3 does, leaving the germline J gene to fill in the end. Sequenced by immunoSEQ multiplex PCR; TCRdb stores in-frame clones only, minus some. The data list tens of thousands of clones, none observed once; 2.1% falls to the top ten.

The V gene is TRBV30, the J gene TRBJ1-6; tentative D call: TRBD1 (5 bases). Sequenced: peripheral blood mononuclear cells. The receptor was derived from a person aged 18 to 75 in good health. CDR3 in amino acids: CAWSSGSNSPLHF. The covered CDR3 bases are TGTGCCTGGAGTTCAGGGAGTAATTCACCC.